These 24 T cell receptor beta chains came from one sample sequenced in a study of Graves' ophthalmopathy and Graves' hyperthyroidism. Amplified TCR beta CDR3 regions were obtained using RNA transcripts as template. RT-PCR was first run with HTBI primers, then multiplex PCR in a second round. MiXCR, run by TCRdb on the multiplex PCR reads, gives a single entry per CDR3 protein. Of almost 400,000 distinct CDR3 sequences listed, around 20% were seen once; the top ten hold roughly 1.4%. Input material: peripheral blood. The receptors stem from a woman aged 18-29 years with Graves' ophthalmopathy.

This chain connects TRBV11-2 to TRBJ2-7, with TRBD1 matching 12 bases. J lost 4 bases, V lost 1 base, and 5 bases had no gene match. This CDR3 region has 16 residues. CDR1 is SGHAT and CDR2 is FQNNGV in the germline V gene. CDR3: CASSLVPGQGAYEQYF. CDR3 sequence (DNA): TGTGCCAGCAGCTTAGTCCCGGGACAGGGGGCTTACGAGCAGTACTTC.

This clonotype was seen a few times. This rearrangement joins TRBV20-1 to TRBJ1-2; TRBD1 matches at 7 bases. Germline CDR1 and CDR2: DFQATT and SNEGSKA (reference sequence). The CDR3 loop spans 12 amino acids. Trimming took 5 bases from V and 4 from J; bases not matched to a gene: 4. CDR3 sequence: CSAQRDSYGYTF. Written as DNA, the CDR3 is TGCAGTGCTCAACGGGACAGCTATGGCTACACCTTC.

This clonotype was seen repeatedly, ten times or more. The rearrangement joins TRBV6-2 or TRBV6-3 to TRBJ1-2, with D perhaps matching TRBD1 (6 bases). Germline V gene lookup returns CDR1 MNHEY and CDR2 SVGEGT. CDR3 size: 15 residues. V gave up 6 bases and J gave up 0 bases, with 14 bases separating them. The CDR3 here is CASRGTLASNYGYTF. The DNA for the CDR3 is TGTGCCAGCAGGGGGACACTAGCTTCTAACTATGGCTACACCTTC.

In this sample, this clonotype turned up many times. This chain uses TRBV4-1 with TRBJ2-4; TRBD1 matches at 9 bases. The length of the CDR3 is 16 residues. Trimming removed 4 bases from V and 5 bases from J; junction bases left unmatched: 9. The germline V gene has CDR1 MGHRA and CDR2 YSYEKL. The CDR3 spells CASSRIGGTGQNIQYF. CDR3 nucleotide sequence: TGCGCCAGCAGCCGGATAGGAGGGACAGGGCAAAACATTCAGTACTTC.

This clonotype was recorded many times. J is TRBJ2-7 and V is TRBV9; D gene ambiguous. The CDR3 has 12 residues. CDR1 is SGDLS, CDR2 YYNGEE, per germline. The V gene lost 4 bases and the J gene lost 6 bases, with 11 bases spanning the gap. In nucleotides, the CDR3 is TGTGCCAGCAGCCCCGAGTGGGGCGAGCAGTACTTC. Its translation: CASSPEWGEQYF.

This chain connects TRBV6-2 or TRBV6-3 to TRBJ2-5, with TRBD1 matching 10 bases. Losses at the gene ends were 8 bases for V and 1 base for J; bases not matched to a gene: 7. This CDR3 region has 15 residues. The germline CDR1 and CDR2 sequences are MNHEY and SVGEGT. The CDR3 nucleotides are TGTGCCAGCTTTGCCGGGACAGGGGTCCAAGAGACCCAGTACTTC. Protein sequence: CASFAGTGVQETQYF.

The sample holds many counts of this clonotype. The J gene is TRBJ1-1, the V gene TRBV6-5; weak D call: TRBD1 (6 bases). Trimming shortened V by 0 bases and J by 3 bases, and 11 bases separated the two germline ends. Germline V gene data show CDR1 as MNHEY and CDR2 as SVGAGI. The CDR3 sequence is 15 residues long. CDR3 protein: CASSYSGRGYTEAFF. The CDR3 DNA is TGTGCCAGCAGTTACTCGGGCAGGGGTTACACTGAAGCTTTCTTT.

This clonotype was observed many times. The chain is built from TRBV6-2 or TRBV6-3 and TRBJ2-7, with no clear D. V gave up 1 base and J gave up 3 bases, with 4 bases separating them. The CDR3 runs 12 residues. Germline V CDR1 and CDR2: MNHEY, SVGEGT. The CDR3 nucleotides are TGTGCCAGCAGTTACTACGTCTACGAGCAGTACTTC. It yields the protein CASSYYVYEQYF.

Only a few counts were recorded for this clonotype. The chain links TRBV5-1 to TRBJ2-5; 10 nucleotides align to TRBD2. The CDR3 has 15 amino acids. The germline V gene has CDR1 SGHRS and CDR2 YFSETQ. V trimming: 0 bases; J trimming: 2 bases; junction bases outside the gene matches: 1. CDR3 sequence: CASSLAAGGQETQYF. DNA for the CDR3: TGCGCCAGCAGCTTGGCAGCGGGAGGGCAAGAGACCCAGTACTTC.

The chain links TRBV28 to TRBJ2-7; 9 bases map to TRBD2. V trimming: 5 bases; J trimming: 0 bases; junction bases outside the gene matches: 14. The germline V gene has CDR1 MDHEN and CDR2 SYDVKM. This CDR3 has 18 residues. This CDR3 is CASSPPPPGGRVSYEQYF. The CDR3 DNA is TGTGCCAGCAGTCCCCCACCACCAGGCGGGAGGGTCTCCTACGAGCAGTACTTC.

This chain joins TRBV12-3 or TRBV12-4 and TRBJ2-5; TRBD1 aligns across 9 bases. V lost 5 bases to trimming and J lost 3 bases; unmatched junction nucleotides: 4. The CDR3 is 14 residues long. The CDR3 region is CASSRGQGKETQYF. The DNA for the CDR3 is TGTGCCAGCAGTCGAGGACAGGGGAAAGAGACCCAGTACTTC.

This clonotype has ten or more counts. V is TRBV12-3 or TRBV12-4 and J is TRBJ1-1, with D uncertain. V was cut by 3 bases and J by 1 base, with 6 bases left in between. This CDR3 comprises 13 residues. CDR3 in amino acids: CASSFVGNTEAFF. CDR3 DNA: TGTGCCAGCAGTTTTGTCGGGAACACTGAAGCTTTCTTT.

This clonotype was counted at least ten times. At one of its ends the junction is not consistent with the germline gene, which may arise from a read error. The rearrangement joins TRBV5-6 to TRBJ1-1; D may be TRBD1 (5 bases). Looked up from germline, CDR1 is SGHDT and CDR2 is YYEEEE. This CDR3 spans 14 amino acids. For the CDR3, the DNA is TGTGCCAGCAGCCCCGGTGGGGGGAACTCTGAAGCTTTCTTT. This sequence encodes CASSPGGGNSEAFF.

This clonotype was detected ten times or more. The chain recombines TRBV7-8 with TRBJ2-5; tentatively, D is TRBD1 or TRBD2 (5 bases each). The V end lost 5 bases, the J end lost 5 bases, and 9 bases lay between the germline ends. This CDR3 region has 12 residues. Germline V lookup: CDR1 SGHVS, CDR2 FQNEAQ. Written as DNA, the CDR3 is TGTGCCAGCAGCCGCTGGGGGGAGACCCAGTACTTC. Translated, it gives CASSRWGETQYF.

This clonotype has ten or more counts. The chain has TRBV12-3 or TRBV12-4 and TRBJ1-1; the D gene is possibly TRBD1 (5 bases). This CDR3 comprises 13 residues. V lost 3 bases, J lost 2 bases, and 7 bases lay in between. In DNA, the CDR3 is TGTGCCAGCAGTTTCGGGGCCAACACTGAAGCTTTCTTT. Translated, it gives CASSFGANTEAFF.

This clonotype was seen repeatedly, ten times or more. The chain combines TRBV6-2 or TRBV6-3 with TRBJ2-7, with TRBD1 matching 8 bases. V was clipped by 10 bases and J by 4 bases; unmatched bases: 6. Per germline, CDR1 MNHEY and CDR2 SVGEGT. The CDR3 sequence is 12 residues long. The CDR3 sequence: CATRDRTYEQYF. In DNA, the CDR3 is TGTGCCACCCGGGACAGGACATACGAGCAGTACTTC.

This clonotype was recorded many times. V and J are TRBV29-1 and TRBJ2-7; D uncertain. V lost 1 base and J 2 bases, leaving 6 bases between the germline ends. Germline V gene lookup returns CDR1 SQVTM and CDR2 ANQGSEA. The CDR3 sequence is 12 residues long. Here the CDR3 reads CSVEGRTYEQYF. The CDR3 DNA reads as TGCAGCGTTGAAGGCAGAACCTACGAGCAGTACTTC.

In this sample, this clonotype turned up many times. The rearrangement joins TRBV20-1 to TRBJ2-4; 8 bases agree with TRBD2. J was trimmed by 1 base and V by 1 base; bases with no gene match: 12. This CDR3 has 18 residues. Germline V gives CDR1 DFQATT, CDR2 SNEGSKA (reference sequence). CDR3 sequence (DNA): TGCAGTGCTAGAGCCCCGTCCGGGACTAGTTACGCCAAAAACATTCAGTACTTC. Protein product: CSARAPSGTSYAKNIQYF.

This clonotype was seen at least ten times. The rearrangement uses TRBV12-3 or TRBV12-4 and TRBJ1-1; no definite D call. This CDR3 is built from 11 residues. Trimming shortened V by 3 bases and J by 8 bases, and 7 bases separated the two germline ends. The CDR3 coding sequence is TGTGCCAGCAGTTTTTCCCTAGAAGCTTTCTTT. Its protein product is CASSFSLEAFF.

This chain connects TRBV7-8 to TRBJ2-5; D unresolved. The CDR3 consists of 14 residues. V lost 0 bases to trimming and J lost 0 bases, with 5 bases between them. Germline CDR1 and CDR2: SGHVS and FQNEAQ. CDR3 sequence (DNA): TGTGCCAGCAGCTTAGCAACGGACCAAGAGACCCAGTACTTC. Encoded protein: CASSLATDQETQYF.

V is TRBV29-1 and J is TRBJ1-1, with D perhaps matching TRBD1 (5 bases). With 2 bases removed from V and 8 bases from J, the gap between germline ends came to 12 bases. Germline V CDR1 and CDR2: SQVTM, ANQGSEA. The CDR3 loop spans 12 amino acids. This CDR3 is CSVERDSGEAFF. CDR3 coding DNA: TGCAGCGTTGAAAGGGACTCCGGGGAAGCTTTCTTT.

This clonotype was counted at least ten times. The chain joins TRBV12-3 or TRBV12-4 to TRBJ2-7; possible D gene TRBD2, 6 bases. The CDR3 contains 14 residues. The ends were cut back, 6 bases at V and 3 bases at J, with 15 bases in the middle. The CDR3 loop is CASRSGVAFYEQYF. CDR3 in DNA: TGTGCCAGCAGATCGGGGGTCGCATTCTACGAGCAGTACTTC.

There are many counts of this clonotype. V is TRBV6-1 and J is TRBJ2-7; TRBD1 agrees at 9 bases. This CDR3 is built from 16 residues. Germline values: CDR1 MNHNS, CDR2 SASEGT. V lost 6 bases and J lost 5; bases outside the gene matches: 14. Written as DNA, the CDR3 is TGTGCCAGCAGGGACAGGGGTGCTACAGCCGGGAACGAGCAGTACTTC. Translated: CASRDRGATAGNEQYF.

This clonotype came up many times. The chain has TRBV28 and TRBJ1-2; D is undetermined. V was cut by 2 bases and J by 8 bases, with 9 bases left in between. The CDR3 spans 12 residues. Germline loops: CDR1 MDHEN, CDR2 SYDVKM. The CDR3 DNA reads as TGTGCCAGCAGTTTACGGTTAGGGGGCTACACCTTC. Protein sequence: CASSLRLGGYTF.